The clone carrying this T cell receptor (beta chain) has a single count. Assay: immunoSEQ multiplex PCR; the TCRdb copy retains only in-frame clones and omits some. The data hold around 430,000 clones, with around nine tenths observed a single time. The germline V gene has CDR1 MGHRA and CDR2 YSYEKL. The J segment lost 5 bases and the V segment lost 0 bases, leaving 6 bases of the junction unmatched. The CDR3 has 16 amino acids. The data originate from a study of blood T cell repertoires in COVID-19. Whole-study context: Sources were T cells, B-cell-depleted T cells, or PBMCs; the material itself was cDNA or gDNA.

The age range of participants was about 18 to 89 years, with residence in 20 to 25 US areas. Cohort allocation depended upon clinical history that participants reported. Two consecutive negative NP/OP PCR tests, clearance, or resolved symptoms defined Cohort 3 recovery. V usage is TRBV4-1 and J usage is TRBJ2-1; 8 nucleotides match TRBD1. Sequencing was carried out using PBMCs or T cells enriched from blood (not recorded which). The sequence came from a woman aged 45-60 years who had recovered from COVID-19. For the CDR3, the DNA is TGCGCCAGCAGCCAAGATGGACAGGGTGCCCACAATGAGCAGTTCTTC. Its protein product is CASSQDGQGAHNEQFF.